This TCR beta chain was documented in a study of long-term antiretroviral therapy in people with HIV. Trimming pared 7 bases from V and 5 bases from J, leaving 15 bases between. Germline V gives CDR1 SQVTM, CDR2 ANQGSEA. The CDR3 extends over 12 amino acids. The assay used was immunoSEQ (version v3.0), run at survey level. Sequencing was performed with immunoSEQ multiplex PCR; in TCRdb, only in-frame clones are kept and a portion is missing. The sample includes 6,000 or so clones, roughly 73% seen only once; the top ten take less than 20%. In the United States, treatment was given to all participants with HIV.

The sequenced sample was unsorted PBMCs, obtained 0.5 years before starting antiretroviral therapy. The gene calls are TRBV29-1 and TRBJ2-7; no definite D call. This TCR came from a middle-aged man with HIV. The CDR3 DNA follows: TGCAGCGGGGTGAGACCTCCCAACGAGCAGTACTTC. This sequence encodes CSGVRPPNEQYF.